This record looks at one T cell receptor (beta chain) sequence and its context. Its antigen is undetermined. The CDR3 loop spans 15 amino acids. V was shortened by 2 bases and J by 1 base, with 11 bases between the two germline ends. CDR1 is SGHDN and CDR2 is FVKESK in the germline V gene. The entirety of the isolated RNA underwent reverse transcription, so expressed TCRB transcripts were sequenced. Clones were read by immunoSEQ multiplex PCR, and TCRdb kept only the in-frame ones, dropping some. The sample yields fewer than 650,000 clones, roughly 15% seen once. The data derive from a study of beta chain features in type 1 diabetes. Across the whole study: The samples had around 98 million sorted cells examined in all. Overall study findings and caveats: Patients' naive, central memory and Treg TCRB repertoires seemed closer to one another than those of healthy donors. Patients with type 1 diabetes carried fewer insertions and had more deletions at their VDJ junctions.

Sample: naive CD4+ T cells from blood. The origin of this receptor is a man in his late teens or twenties in good health. This chain connects TRBV14 to TRBJ2-5, with D perhaps assigned TRBD1 or TRBD2 (5 bases each). CDR3 amino acids: CASSQWTGRQETQYF. DNA for the CDR3: TGTGCCAGCAGCCAATGGACGGGGCGCCAAGAGACCCAGTACTTC. Full variable domain (remainder filled in from reference TRBV14 and TRBJ2-5): EAGVTQFPSHSVIEKGQTVTLRCDPISGHDNLYWYRRVMGKEIKFLLHFVKESKQDESGMPNNRFLAERTGGTYSTLKVQPAELEDSGVYFCASSQWTGRQETQYFGPGTRLLVL.